One and the same sample provided the 10 T cell receptor beta chains below, sequenced in a study of shared clonotypes between healthy human individuals. Produced via immunoSEQ multiplex PCR; TCRdb's table is partial and in-frame only. The table records 600,000 to 700,000 clones, 73% of them present only once. The sequenced sample consisted of memory CD4+ T cells sorted from blood. Noted subset: CD45RA-negative fraction. The receptors were gathered from a woman aged 30 to 39 in good health.

The chain uses TRBV5-1 and TRBJ1-1, with 7 bases matching TRBD1. The CDR3 is made up of 15 amino acids. Germline V gene lookup returns CDR1 SGHRS and CDR2 YFSETQ. Germline trimming cut 1 base from V and 5 bases from J; bases unmatched to any gene: 8. Written as DNA, the CDR3 is TGCGCCAGCAGCTTGTCGACAGGGCAGATGACTGAAGCTTTCTTT. Its protein product is CASSLSTGQMTEAFF.

The V call is TRBV6-6, the J call TRBJ1-4; D remains ambiguous. Deletions cut 7 bases from V and 7 bases from J, with 7 bases between. The CDR3 extends over 11 amino acids. CDR1 is MNHNY, CDR2 SVGAGI, per germline (reference sequence). CDR3 DNA sequence: TGTGCCAGCAAAGAGGGTGAAAAACTGTTTTTT. Its translation is CASKEGEKLFF.

This chain links TRBV5-6 with TRBJ2-5; the D is unclear. The J call may be mistaken, given a closer DNA end match to TRBJ2-7. This CDR3 has 11 amino acids. Looked up from germline, CDR1 is SGHDT and CDR2 is YYEEEE. This chain's CDR3 is CASSDANEQYF. DNA of the CDR3: TGTGCCAGCAGCGATGCCAACGAGCAGTACTTC.

This clone was seen more than once but under ten times. The rearrangement joins TRBV7-2 to TRBJ2-5; the D is unclear. Germline assignment: CDR1 SGHTA and CDR2 FQGNSA. The germline V and J ends were trimmed by 2 bases and 2 bases, with 12 bases remaining between them. The CDR3 covers 15 residues. CDR3 protein: CASSLFGQTQETQYF. For the CDR3, the DNA is TGTGCCAGCAGCTTATTCGGGCAAACTCAAGAGACCCAGTACTTC.

This clone was seen a single time. This sequence joins TRBV7-6 and TRBJ1-2; D is perhaps TRBD1 (6 bases). This CDR3 has 15 residues. The V and J ends lost 5 bases and 8 bases respectively, with 21 bases between them. Germline CDR1 reads SGHVS; CDR2 reads FNYEAQ. This CDR3 is CASSPDSHPGRGYTF. For the CDR3, the DNA is TGTGCCAGCAGCCCGGACAGTCACCCGGGGCGCGGCTACACCTTC. Full variable domain (outside the CDR3, taken from reference TRBV7-6 and TRBJ1-2): GAGVSQSPRYKVTKRGQDVALRCDPISGHVSLYWYRQALGQGPEFLTYFNYEAQQDKSGLPNDRFSAERPEGSISTLTIQRTEQRDSAMYRCASSPDSHPGRGYTFGSGTRLTVV.

A note on this clone: Other DNA sequences within the sample encode an identical CDR3. This sequence joins TRBV5-1 and TRBJ1-1, with TRBD1 matching over 7 bases. J lost 0 bases, V lost 4 bases, and 3 bases had no gene match. Germline CDR1 reads SGHRS; CDR2 reads YFSETQ. This CDR3 region has 14 residues. CDR3 sequence (DNA): TGCGCCAGCAGCCTAGACAGGGTGAACACTGAAGCTTTCTTT. Its protein is CASSLDRVNTEAFF.

This clone was recorded many times. V and J are TRBV6-5 and TRBJ1-1, with D unclear. The CDR3 is made up of 13 amino acids. CDR1 is MNHEY, CDR2 SVGAGI, per germline. Trimming removed 2 bases from V and 5 bases from J, with 9 bases in between. The CDR3 region has the DNA TGTGCCAGCAGTTACGAGGGATTAACTGAAGCTTTCTTT. Encoded protein: CASSYEGLTEAFF.

The rearrangement uses TRBV10-2 and TRBJ1-1; D ambiguous. V lost 5 bases, J lost 7 bases, and 14 bases lay in between. The CDR3 consists of 13 residues. CDR1 is WSHSY, CDR2 SAAADI, per germline. CDR3 region: CASSLASYSEAFF. CDR3 in DNA: TGCGCCAGCAGTCTAGCCTCTTACAGTGAAGCTTTCTTT.

This rearrangement joins TRBV6-6 to TRBJ2-2; D unclear. Germline CDR1 MNHNY, CDR2 SVGAGI (reference sequence). The CDR3 totals 14 residues. Trimming took off 4 bases at V and 1 base at J, with 7 bases between the two ends. CDR3 DNA sequence: TGTGCCAGCAGTTTGGGTCAGAACACCGGGGAGCTGTTTTTT. It is translated as CASSLGQNTGELFF.

The CDR3 DNA is TGTGCCAGCAGCAGCGGCCAGGGGGCGATTTATAACTATGGCTACACCTTC. It translates to CASSSGQGAIYNYGYTF. This rearrangement joins TRBV2 to TRBJ1-2; 8 bases agree with TRBD1. This CDR3 contains 17 residues. Germline CDR1 reads SNHLY; CDR2 reads FYNNEI. J was trimmed by 1 base and V by 6 bases; bases with no gene match: 13.